This section outlines one T cell receptor (beta chain) sequence together with its context. Antigen: not known. The PCR ran on 60 Vbeta and 13 Jbeta primers. Here immunoSEQ multiplex PCR was the method, and the copy in TCRdb shows in-frame clones only, minus some. This table holds about 200,000 clones, 55% to 75% found once. This sample is part of a study of cytomegalovirus exposure and HLA in healthy donors. Whole-study results and caveats: HLA alleles were associated with 15,000 to 20,000 TCR beta sequences in a later analysis at 0.05 false discovery rate.

In germline, CDR1 is LNHDA, CDR2 SQIVND (reference sequence). This CDR3 has 15 amino acids. V lost 4 bases to trimming and J lost 5 bases, with 14 bases between them. This clonotype was sampled from a man in his forties in good health and CMV-seropositive. What was sequenced was PBMCs. The chain is built from TRBV19 and TRBJ2-2; D is possibly TRBD2 (6 bases). CDR3 residues: CASSTGDGGTGELFF. For the CDR3, the DNA is TGTGCCAGTAGTACGGGGGACGGTGGAACCGGGGAGCTGTTTTTT.